This entry lists 28 T cell receptor beta chains sequenced from one sample in a study of spatial heterogeneity in lung cancer. General observations from the study: The study found that expanded intratumoral alpha and beta TCR counts tracked tumor mutation counts.

Time point indicated: sample taken at primary tumor resection. Each CDR3 protein gets one entry after TCRdb re-called the 5' RACE reads with MiXCR. Of over 25,000 distinct CDR3 sequences listed, approximately 7% were seen once; the top ten hold almost 25%. Antigen specificity for these receptors is unknown. The specimen was lung tumor tissue, collected at surgery. Receptor source: a male donor with early-stage non-small cell lung cancer.

On this clonotype itself: This may come from a read error, since a much larger clone is one base off. The chain joins TRBV5-1 to TRBJ2-5, with D unclear. Germline V gene sequence: CDR1 SGHRS, CDR2 YFSETQ. Trimming stripped 2 bases from V and 1 base from J, with 0 bases between. This CDR3 is 11 amino acids long. The CDR3 loop reads CASSFQETQYF. The DNA of the CDR3 is TGCGCCAGCAGCTTCCAAGAGACCCAGTACTTC.

This clonotype showed up many times. V and J are TRBV20-1 and TRBJ2-4; 7 bases line up with TRBD2. V shed 7 bases and J 3 bases; nucleotides not matched to a gene: 6. Germline V gene data show CDR1 as DFQATT and CDR2 as SNEGSKA (reference sequence). The CDR3 runs 13 residues. The CDR3 here is CSGPGGDKNIQYF. The CDR3 DNA reads as TGCAGTGGACCGGGAGGTGACAAAAACATTCAGTACTTC.

The chain recombines TRBV29-1 with TRBJ2-7, with D unresolved. Trimming shortened V by 3 bases and J by 1 base, and 7 bases separated the two germline ends. The CDR3 runs 12 residues. Germline CDR1 reads SQVTM; CDR2 reads ANQGSEA. The CDR3 spells CSVEVQSYEQYF. CDR3 coding DNA: TGCAGCGTTGAGGTACAGTCCTACGAGCAGTACTTC.

The sample holds many counts of this clonotype. The genes are TRBV5-1 and TRBJ2-5; D might be TRBD1 or TRBD2, each matching 5 bases. CDR1 and CDR2 (germline): SGHRS, YFSETQ. Trimming stripped 1 base from V and 0 bases from J, with 7 bases between. This CDR3 contains 14 residues. The CDR3 loop reads CASSLLGHQETQYF. CDR3 sequence (DNA): TGCGCCAGCAGCTTGCTGGGACACCAAGAGACCCAGTACTTC. Filled out from reference TRBV5-1 and TRBJ2-5, the complete variable domain reads KAGVTQTPRYLIKTRGQQVTLSCSPISGHRSVSWYQQTPGQGLQFLFEYFSETQRNKGNFPGRFSGRQFSNSRSEMNVSTLELGDSALYLCASSLLGHQETQYFGPGTRLLVL.

The chain uses TRBV2 and TRBJ1-5; 7 positions agree with TRBD1. CDR3 length: 14 residues. Trimming took 7 bases from V and 6 from J; bases not matched to a gene: 9. Germline assignment: CDR1 SNHLY and CDR2 FYNNEI. As DNA, the CDR3 is TGTGCCAGCATATTCCGGGACAGCCTTCAGCCCCAGCATTTT. This gives the protein CASIFRDSLQPQHF.

The V call is TRBV15, the J call TRBJ1-4; D is unresolved. The germline gives CDR1 LNHNV, CDR2 YYDKDF (reference sequence). The CDR3 consists of 15 residues. Trimming shortened V by 4 bases and J by 5 bases, and 14 bases separated the two germline ends. The chain's CDR3 is CATSIGGRENEKLFF. CDR3 DNA sequence: TGTGCCACCAGCATAGGCGGACGGGAGAATGAAAAACTGTTTTTT.

This clonotype was seen a handful of times. The V and J genes are TRBV6-5 and TRBJ2-5, with TRBD1 identical over 7 bases. V shed 6 bases, J shed 6 bases, and the junction held 7 bases outside the gene matches. Germline V gene sequence: CDR1 MNHEY, CDR2 SVGAGI. The CDR3 consists of 13 residues. CDR3 in DNA: TGTGCCAGCAGCAGACAGGGAGTGAAGACCCAGTACTTC. Encoded protein: CASSRQGVKTQYF.

This clonotype was picked up many times. The gene calls are TRBV20-1 and TRBJ1-2; 8 bases agree with TRBD1. The CDR3 sequence is 16 residues long. V lost 0 bases and J lost 5; bases outside the gene matches: 11. Per the germline V gene, CDR1 is DFQATT and CDR2 is SNEGSKA (reference sequence). The CDR3 region is CSARDWRQGQGYGYTF. The CDR3 nucleotides are TGCAGTGCTAGAGATTGGAGACAGGGGCAGGGATATGGCTACACCTTC.

This clonotype was seen only a few times. The genes are TRBV6-2 or TRBV6-3 and TRBJ2-2, with 10 bases lining up with TRBD1. CDR3 length equals 17 residues. The V and J ends lost 0 bases and 6 bases, in that order; junction bases with no gene match: 7. Germline lookup yields CDR1 MNHEY and CDR2 SVGEGT. The CDR3 loop is CASSYSPGQGLAGELFF. The CDR3 bases are TGTGCCAGCAGTTACTCGCCGGGACAGGGGCTAGCCGGGGAGCTGTTTTTT.

This clonotype has ten or more counts. This chain joins TRBV28 and TRBJ2-5; D gene uncertain. Trimming stripped 4 bases from V and 6 bases from J, with 9 bases between. Germline V CDR1 and CDR2: MDHEN, SYDVKM. The CDR3 length is 12 residues. This chain's CDR3 is CASSYYKQTQYF. The DNA for the CDR3 is TGTGCCAGCAGTTACTATAAGCAGACCCAGTACTTC.

This clonotype was seen many times. The chain couples TRBV7-8 to TRBJ2-3; no firm D call. The germline V and J ends were trimmed by 1 base and 2 bases, with 10 bases remaining between them. Germline V gene data show CDR1 as SGHVS and CDR2 as FQNEAQ. There are 15 residues in the CDR3. The CDR3 loop reads CASSLGLVPTDTQYF. As DNA, the CDR3 is TGTGCCAGCAGCTTAGGATTAGTCCCCACAGATACGCAGTATTTT.

The chain uses TRBV7-9 and TRBJ2-1; 7 bases line up with TRBD2. J was trimmed by 1 base and V by 5 bases; bases with no gene match: 8. Looked up from germline, CDR1 is SEHNR and CDR2 is FQNEAQ (reference sequence). The CDR3 is 16 amino acids. CDR3 in DNA: TGTGCCAGCAGCAATCCTAGCGGTAGGTCCTACAATGAGCAGTTCTTC. Translated: CASSNPSGRSYNEQFF.

This clonotype came up many times. The chain links TRBV29-1 to TRBJ2-5, with D possibly TRBD1 on 6 matching bases. Trimming left V 7 bases short and J 5 bases short, with 17 bases between. CDR3 length equals 13 residues. CDR1 is SQVTM and CDR2 is ANQGSEA in the germline V gene. This CDR3 reads CSAITGTVETQYF. Here the CDR3 DNA reads TGCAGCGCAATTACAGGGACGGTTGAGACCCAGTACTTC.

This clonotype was seen at least ten times. V usage is TRBV20-1 and J usage is TRBJ1-5; 8 bases align to TRBD1. Losses at the gene ends were 0 bases for V and 7 bases for J; bases not matched to a gene: 14. From germline, CDR1 is DFQATT and CDR2 SNEGSKA (reference sequence). The CDR3 loop spans 17 amino acids. CDR3 protein: CSARDAAQGAKGQPQHF. The CDR3, as DNA: TGCAGTGCTAGAGATGCGGCCCAGGGGGCGAAAGGACAGCCCCAGCATTTT.

The V and J genes are TRBV28 and TRBJ1-5; tentatively, D is TRBD1 (5 bases). Germline loops: CDR1 MDHEN, CDR2 SYDVKM. The CDR3 is 14 amino acids. The V end was cut by 3 bases, the J end by 4 bases, with 10 bases between. Here the CDR3 DNA reads TGTGCCAGCAGTTTGGGGCAGAGGAATCAGCCCCAGCATTTT. Protein product: CASSLGQRNQPQHF.

This clonotype was detected a few times. The V gene is TRBV6-2 or TRBV6-3, the J gene TRBJ1-5; D perhaps matches TRBD1 (5 bases). This CDR3 spans 15 amino acids. The germline CDR1 and CDR2 sequences are MNHEY and SVGEGT. The V end lost 6 bases, the J end lost 6 bases, and 18 bases lay between the germline ends. The CDR3 loop reads CASSASGRAGQPQHF. The CDR3, as DNA: TGTGCCAGCAGCGCCTCGGGACGGGCAGGTCAGCCCCAGCATTTT.

This clonotype was found many times. The rearrangement links TRBV5-1 to TRBJ2-7, with D hard to call. Per germline, CDR1 SGHRS and CDR2 YFSETQ. The CDR3 runs to 12 residues. Trimming removed 0 bases at V and 6 bases at J, with 7 bases between. The CDR3 region has the DNA TGCGCCAGCAGCTTGGAGGGTCCCGAGCAGTACTTC. Encoded protein: CASSLEGPEQYF.

The chain is built from TRBV6-2 or TRBV6-3 and TRBJ2-7; TRBD2 matches at 11 bases. The V segment lost 5 bases and the J segment 4 bases; nucleotides outside the gene matches: 7. The V gene's germline CDR1 is MNHEY and CDR2 SVGEGT. The CDR3 totals 15 residues. In nucleotides, the CDR3 is TGTGCCAGCAGTGGCCGACTAGCGGGGATTTACGAGCAGTACTTC. It translates to CASSGRLAGIYEQYF.

This clonotype was found many times. The rearrangement links TRBV6-5 to TRBJ1-2, with a tentative D call TRBD1 (5 bases). This CDR3 comprises 13 residues. V shed 2 bases and J shed 7 bases, with 11 bases lying between them. CDR1 is MNHEY and CDR2 is SVGAGI in the germline V gene. In DNA, the CDR3 is TGTGCCAGCAGTTACGTGGGGGATTCTGGCTACACCTTC. Amino acids: CASSYVGDSGYTF.

This clonotype was seen a few times. The chain uses TRBV28 and TRBJ1-4; 8 bases map to TRBD1. The V gene's germline CDR1 is MDHEN and CDR2 SYDVKM. This CDR3 comprises 15 residues. After removal of 5 bases from V and 8 bases from J, the junction contained 10 bases not matched to a gene. This chain's CDR3 is CASSPVQGAREKLFF. CDR3 in DNA: TGTGCCAGCAGTCCCGTGCAGGGGGCAAGGGAAAAACTGTTTTTT.

In its sample, this clonotype was seen many times. The chain links TRBV3-1 to TRBJ1-1; 8 positions match TRBD1. Germline V gene sequence: CDR1 LGHDT, CDR2 YNNKEL (reference sequence). This CDR3 is 15 amino acids long. V dropped 0 bases and J dropped 4; count of bases not matched to a gene: 4. The CDR3 reads CASSQDRTGFTEAFF. The CDR3 DNA reads as TGTGCCAGCAGCCAAGATAGGACAGGGTTCACTGAAGCTTTCTTT.

This clonotype was found many times. CDR3 DNA: TGTGCCAGCAGTTACTCCCGATATGGCACTGAAGCTTTCTTT. Translation: CASSYSRYGTEAFF. The chain is built from TRBV6-5 and TRBJ1-1; no clear D gene. This CDR3 contains 14 residues. Germline V gene lookup returns CDR1 MNHEY and CDR2 SVGAGI. V was trimmed by 0 bases and J by 4 bases, leaving 9 bases between them.

The V and J genes are TRBV2 and TRBJ2-7, with D perhaps being TRBD1 or TRBD2 (5 bases each). V lost 4 bases and J 7 bases, leaving 14 bases between the germline ends. Germline CDR1 reads SNHLY; CDR2 reads FYNNEI. The CDR3 sequence is 13 residues long. CDR3 loop: CASSAANGGEQYF. The CDR3 region has the DNA TGTGCCAGCAGTGCTGCGAATGGGGGAGAGCAGTACTTC.

V gene TRBV6-1 combines with J gene TRBJ1-5, with 7 bases that match TRBD1. Germline values: CDR1 MNHNS, CDR2 SASEGT. This CDR3 has 15 residues. With V trimmed by 7 bases and J by 4 bases, 10 bases remained unmatched. The CDR3 nucleotides read TGTGCCAGCAATAAGTTCGACAGGGTAAATCAGCCCCAGCATTTT. Encoded protein: CASNKFDRVNQPQHF.

This clonotype was seen at least ten times. The rearrangement joins TRBV7-2 to TRBJ2-7; 10 nucleotides align to TRBD2. Germline V gives CDR1 SGHTA, CDR2 FQGNSA. The CDR3 spans 18 residues. The junction had 17 bases not matched to a gene; V was cut back by 0 bases and J by 9 bases. CDR3 DNA: TGTGCCAGCAGCTTAGCGGTGGGGCTAGCGGGGGCGCTAAGATTGCAGTACTTC. Protein product: CASSLAVGLAGALRLQYF.

This clonotype was observed many times. The CDR3 DNA is TGTGCCAGCAGCCTCGAACAGGGCAGGGAACTGTTTTTT. Protein sequence: CASSLEQGRELFF. The V and J genes are TRBV7-2 and TRBJ1-4, with D possibly TRBD1 on 6 matching bases. V was cut by 5 bases and J by 12 bases, with 16 bases left in between. Germline V gene sequence: CDR1 SGHTA, CDR2 FQGNSA. The CDR3 consists of 13 residues. The complete variable domain, with remaining parts taken from reference TRBV7-2 and TRBJ1-4, reads GAGVSQSPSNKVTEKGKDVELRCDPISGHTALYWYRQSLGQGLEFLIYFQGNSAPDKSGLPSDRFSAERTGGSVSTLTIQRTQQEDSAVYLCASSLEQGRELFFGSGTQLSVL.

In its sample, this clonotype was seen many times. CDR3 sequence (DNA): TGTGCCAGCAGCTACGGACAGGGGAAAATCGGGGAGCTGTTTTTT. It is translated as CASSYGQGKIGELFF. This chain links TRBV6-2 or TRBV6-3 with TRBJ2-2; 9 bases agree with TRBD1. This CDR3 is 15 amino acids long. Losses at the gene ends were 6 bases for V and 7 bases for J; bases not matched to a gene: 9. The V gene's germline CDR1 is MNHEY and CDR2 SVGEGT.

This clonotype was seen ten or more times. The V gene is TRBV4-1, the J gene TRBJ2-5; a weak D match, TRBD1 (6 bases). The germline V and J ends were trimmed by 4 bases and 2 bases, with 17 bases remaining between them. This CDR3 has 16 residues. Germline V gives CDR1 MGHRA, CDR2 YSYEKL. The CDR3 DNA sequence: TGCGCCAGCAGCCTTGGTCTCCTCAGGGGTCAAGAGACCCAGTACTTC. Protein sequence: CASSLGLLRGQETQYF.